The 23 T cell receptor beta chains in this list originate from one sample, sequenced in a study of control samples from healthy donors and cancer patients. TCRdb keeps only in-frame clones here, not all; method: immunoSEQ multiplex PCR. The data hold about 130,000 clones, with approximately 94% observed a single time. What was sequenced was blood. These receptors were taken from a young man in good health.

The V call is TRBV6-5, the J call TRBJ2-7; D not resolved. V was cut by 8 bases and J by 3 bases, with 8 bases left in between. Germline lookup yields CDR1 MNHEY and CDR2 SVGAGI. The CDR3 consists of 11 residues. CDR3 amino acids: CASSTYYEQYF. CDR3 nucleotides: TGTGCCAGCTCAACCTACTACGAGCAGTACTTC.

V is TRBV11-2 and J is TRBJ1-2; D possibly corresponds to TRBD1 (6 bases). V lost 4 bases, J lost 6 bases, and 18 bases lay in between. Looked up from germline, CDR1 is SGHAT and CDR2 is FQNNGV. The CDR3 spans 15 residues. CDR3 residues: CASSSTGGPRDGYTF. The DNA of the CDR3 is TGTGCCAGCAGCTCCACTGGGGGGCCTCGCGATGGCTACACCTTC.

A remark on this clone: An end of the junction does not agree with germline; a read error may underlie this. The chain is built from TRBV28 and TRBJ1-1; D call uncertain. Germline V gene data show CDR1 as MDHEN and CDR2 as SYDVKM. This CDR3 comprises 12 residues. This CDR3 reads CASSLVALRVIF. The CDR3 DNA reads TGTGCCAGCAGTTTAGTGGCCCTGAGGGTGATCTTT. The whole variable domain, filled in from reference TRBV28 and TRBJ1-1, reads DVKVTQSSRYLVKRTGEKVFLECVQDMDHENMFWYRQDPGLGLRLIYFSYDVKMKEKGDIPEGYSVSREKKERFSLILESASTNQTSMYLCASSLVALRVIFGQGTRLTVV.

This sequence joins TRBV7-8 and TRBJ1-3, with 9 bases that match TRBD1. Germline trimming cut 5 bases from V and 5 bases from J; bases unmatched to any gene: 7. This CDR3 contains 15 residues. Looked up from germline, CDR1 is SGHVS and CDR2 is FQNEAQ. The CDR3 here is CASSPYRGLRNTIYF. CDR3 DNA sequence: TGTGCCAGCAGCCCCTACAGGGGGCTAAGAAACACCATATATTTT.

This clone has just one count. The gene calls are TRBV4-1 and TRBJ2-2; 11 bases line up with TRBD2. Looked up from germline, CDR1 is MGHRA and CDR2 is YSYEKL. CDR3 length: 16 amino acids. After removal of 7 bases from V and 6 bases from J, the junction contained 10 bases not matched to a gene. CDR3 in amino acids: CASNHLAGGPAGELFF. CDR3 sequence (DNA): TGCGCCAGCAACCACTTAGCGGGGGGGCCCGCCGGGGAGCTGTTTTTT.

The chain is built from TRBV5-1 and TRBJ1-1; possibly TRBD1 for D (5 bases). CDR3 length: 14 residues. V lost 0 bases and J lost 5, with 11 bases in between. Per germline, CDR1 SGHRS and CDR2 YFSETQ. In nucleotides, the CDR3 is TGCGCCAGCAGCTTGGATGAGGGGAGGACTGAAGCTTTCTTT. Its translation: CASSLDEGRTEAFF. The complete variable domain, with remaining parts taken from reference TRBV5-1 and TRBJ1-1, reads KAGVTQTPRYLIKTRGQQVTLSCSPISGHRSVSWYQQTPGQGLQFLFEYFSETQRNKGNFPGRFSGRQFSNSRSEMNVSTLELGDSALYLCASSLDEGRTEAFFGQGTRLTVV.

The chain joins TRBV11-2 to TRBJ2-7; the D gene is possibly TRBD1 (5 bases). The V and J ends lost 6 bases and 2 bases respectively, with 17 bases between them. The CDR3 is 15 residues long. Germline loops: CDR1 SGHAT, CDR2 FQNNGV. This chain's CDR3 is CASSDGQGLPYEQYF. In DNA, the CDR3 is TGTGCCAGCAGTGACGGACAAGGTCTTCCCTACGAGCAGTACTTC.

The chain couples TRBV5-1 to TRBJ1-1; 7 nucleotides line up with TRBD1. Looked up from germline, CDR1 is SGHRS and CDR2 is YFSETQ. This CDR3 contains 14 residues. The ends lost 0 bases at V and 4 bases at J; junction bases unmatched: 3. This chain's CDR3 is CASSLGQGSTEAFF. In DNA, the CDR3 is TGCGCCAGCAGCTTGGGACAGGGATCCACTGAAGCTTTCTTT.

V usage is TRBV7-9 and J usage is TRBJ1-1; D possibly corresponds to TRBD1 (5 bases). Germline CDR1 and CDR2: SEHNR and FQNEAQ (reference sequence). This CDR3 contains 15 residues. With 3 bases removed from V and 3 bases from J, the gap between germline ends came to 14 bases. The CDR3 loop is CASSFPAGRYTEAFF. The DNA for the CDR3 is TGTGCCAGCAGCTTCCCGGCAGGGAGATACACTGAAGCTTTCTTT.

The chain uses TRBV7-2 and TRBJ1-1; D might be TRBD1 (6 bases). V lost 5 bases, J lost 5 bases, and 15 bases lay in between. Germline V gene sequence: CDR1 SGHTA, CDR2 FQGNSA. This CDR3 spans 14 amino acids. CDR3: CASSRDMFGTEAFF. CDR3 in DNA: TGTGCCAGCAGCCGGGACATGTTCGGGACTGAAGCTTTCTTT. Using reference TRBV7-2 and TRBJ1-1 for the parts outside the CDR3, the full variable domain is GAGVSQSPSNKVTEKGKDVELRCDPISGHTALYWYRQSLGQGLEFLIYFQGNSAPDKSGLPSDRFSAERTGGSVSTLTIQRTQQEDSAVYLCASSRDMFGTEAFFGQGTRLTVV.

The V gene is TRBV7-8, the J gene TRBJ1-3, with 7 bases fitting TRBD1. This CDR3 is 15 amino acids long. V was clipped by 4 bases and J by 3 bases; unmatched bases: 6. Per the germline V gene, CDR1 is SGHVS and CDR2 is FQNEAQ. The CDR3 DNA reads TGTGCCAGCAGCTCCACAGGGGTAGATGGAAACACCATATATTTT. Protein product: CASSSTGVDGNTIYF. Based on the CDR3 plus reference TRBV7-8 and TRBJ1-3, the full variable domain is GAGVSQSPRYKVAKRGQDVALRCDPISGHVSLFWYQQALGQGPEFLTYFQNEAQLDKSGLPSDRFFAERPEGSVSTLKIQRTQQEDSAVYLCASSSTGVDGNTIYFGEGSWLTVV.

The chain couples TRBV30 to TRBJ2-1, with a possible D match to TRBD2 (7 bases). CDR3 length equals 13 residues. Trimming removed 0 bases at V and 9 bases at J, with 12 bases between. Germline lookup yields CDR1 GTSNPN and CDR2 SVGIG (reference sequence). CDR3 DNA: TGTGCCTGGAGTGTAGGGGGGGCCGGTGAGCAGTTCTTC. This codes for CAWSVGGAGEQFF.

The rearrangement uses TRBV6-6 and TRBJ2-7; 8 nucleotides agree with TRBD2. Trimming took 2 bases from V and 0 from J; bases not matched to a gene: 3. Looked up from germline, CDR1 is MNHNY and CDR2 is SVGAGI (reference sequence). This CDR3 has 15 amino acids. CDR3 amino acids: CASSYAGGGSYEQYF. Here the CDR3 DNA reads TGTGCCAGCAGTTACGCGGGAGGCGGCTCCTACGAGCAGTACTTC.

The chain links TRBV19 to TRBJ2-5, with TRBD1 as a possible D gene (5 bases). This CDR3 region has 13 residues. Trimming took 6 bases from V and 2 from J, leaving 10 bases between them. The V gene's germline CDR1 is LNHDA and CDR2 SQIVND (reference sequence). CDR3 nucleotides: TGTGCCAGTAGATGGTCAGGGCAAGAGACCCAGTACTTC. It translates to CASRWSGQETQYF.

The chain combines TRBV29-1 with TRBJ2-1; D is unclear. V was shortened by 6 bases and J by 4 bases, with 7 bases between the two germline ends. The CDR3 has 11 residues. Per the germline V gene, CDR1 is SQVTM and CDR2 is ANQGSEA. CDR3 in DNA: TGCAGCGTAAATTTTTACAATGAGCAGTTCTTC. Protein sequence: CSVNFYNEQFF.

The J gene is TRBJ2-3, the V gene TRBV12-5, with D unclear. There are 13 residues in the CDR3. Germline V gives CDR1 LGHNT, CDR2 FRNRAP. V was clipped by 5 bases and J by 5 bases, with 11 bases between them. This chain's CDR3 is CASGTIGVDTQYF. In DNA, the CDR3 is TGTGCTAGTGGTACCATTGGCGTAGATACGCAGTATTTT.

CDR3 amino acids: CASSIGGGGWETQYF. For the CDR3, the DNA is TGTGCCAGTAGTATCGGAGGCGGGGGTTGGGAGACCCAGTACTTC. The chain combines TRBV19 with TRBJ2-5, with 7 bases identical to TRBD2. Unmatched junction bases numbered 9, after V lost 3 bases and J lost 5 bases. Germline assignment: CDR1 LNHDA and CDR2 SQIVND (reference sequence). The CDR3 loop spans 15 amino acids.

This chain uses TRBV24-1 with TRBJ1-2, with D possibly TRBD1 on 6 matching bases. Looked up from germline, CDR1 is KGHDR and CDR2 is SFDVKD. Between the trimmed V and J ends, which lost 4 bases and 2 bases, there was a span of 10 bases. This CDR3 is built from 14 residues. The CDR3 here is CATSDDRRNYGYTF. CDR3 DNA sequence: TGTGCCACCAGTGACGACAGGCGAAACTATGGCTACACCTTC.

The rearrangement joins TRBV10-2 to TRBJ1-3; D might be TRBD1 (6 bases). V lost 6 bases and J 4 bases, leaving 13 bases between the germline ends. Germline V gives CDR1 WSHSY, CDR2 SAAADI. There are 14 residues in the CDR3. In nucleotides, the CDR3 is TGCGCCAGCAGCCAAGACACAGGGGGAAACACCATATATTTT. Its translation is CASSQDTGGNTIYF.

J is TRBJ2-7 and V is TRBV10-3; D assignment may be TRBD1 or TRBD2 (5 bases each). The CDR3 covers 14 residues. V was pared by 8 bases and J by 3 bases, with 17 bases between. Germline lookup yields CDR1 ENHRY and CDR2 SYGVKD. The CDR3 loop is CAISVSTGRYEQYF. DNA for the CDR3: TGTGCCATCTCGGTTAGTACGGGACGCTACGAGCAGTACTTC.

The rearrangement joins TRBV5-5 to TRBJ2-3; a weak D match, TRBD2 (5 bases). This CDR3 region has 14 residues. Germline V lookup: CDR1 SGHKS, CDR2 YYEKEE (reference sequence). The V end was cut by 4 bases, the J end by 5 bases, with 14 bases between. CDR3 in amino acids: CASSPRTDQDTQYF. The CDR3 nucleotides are TGTGCCAGCAGCCCTAGGACTGATCAAGATACGCAGTATTTT.

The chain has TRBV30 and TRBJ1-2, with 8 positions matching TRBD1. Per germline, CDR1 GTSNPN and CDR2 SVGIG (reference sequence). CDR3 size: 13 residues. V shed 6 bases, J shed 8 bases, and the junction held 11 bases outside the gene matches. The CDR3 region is CACSRGLTRGYTF. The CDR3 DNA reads TGTGCCTGTTCCAGGGGGCTGACGAGAGGCTACACCTTC.

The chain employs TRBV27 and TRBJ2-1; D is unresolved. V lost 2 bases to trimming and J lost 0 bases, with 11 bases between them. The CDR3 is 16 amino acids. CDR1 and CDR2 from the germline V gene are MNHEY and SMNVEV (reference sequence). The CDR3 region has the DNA TGTGCCAGCAGTTTAGGAAGCCTGAGCTCCTACAATGAGCAGTTCTTC. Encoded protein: CASSLGSLSSYNEQFF.